These 30 T cell receptor beta chains originate from one sample sequenced in a study of post-analysis software for immune sequencing data. Findings of the study overall: TRBV segments more frequent in patients than in controls numbered about five and included TRBV5-6, TRBV5-1 and TRBV20-1.

Prepared TCR beta cDNA libraries contained unique molecular identifiers. TCRdb re-derived calls from the PCR reads in MiXCR, one entry per CDR3 protein. This sample has 750,000 to 950,000 distinct CDR3 sequences, with about 57% found just once. Their recognized antigens are unknown. The source material was blood. Receptors were obtained from a girl between 5 and 17 years old with multiple sclerosis.

CDR3 DNA sequence: TGTGCCAGCTCACCACTCGACGCGACCCAGTACTTC. It is translated as CASSPLDATQYF. V gene TRBV18 combines with J gene TRBJ2-7, with unresolved D. The J call is uncertain, as TRBJ2-5 better fits the DNA end. Per the germline V gene, CDR1 is KGHSH and CDR2 is LQKENI. The CDR3 is made up of 12 amino acids.

This clonotype was observed once. The chain is built from TRBV14 and TRBJ2-7, with D possibly TRBD1 on 6 matching bases. This CDR3 has 19 residues. The ends were cut back, 3 bases at V and 2 bases at J, with 26 bases in the middle. CDR1 and CDR2 from the germline V gene are SGHDN and FVKESK. The chain's CDR3 is CASSHPRGLKGRQAYEQYF. The DNA of the CDR3 is TGTGCCAGCAGCCACCCCAGGGGCCTGAAGGGGAGACAGGCCTACGAGCAGTACTTC.

This rearrangement joins TRBV29-1 to TRBJ2-5; D call uncertain. CDR3 length: 13 amino acids. Germline lookup yields CDR1 SQVTM and CDR2 ANQGSEA. The V gene lost 1 base and the J gene lost 2 bases, with 8 bases spanning the gap. CDR3 in amino acids: CSVEVPPQETQYF. As DNA, the CDR3 is TGCAGCGTTGAAGTCCCACCACAAGAGACCCAGTACTTC.

This clonotype was observed a few times. The chain has TRBV3-1 and TRBJ1-2, with unresolved D. Germline loops: CDR1 LGHDT, CDR2 YNNKEL (reference sequence). The CDR3 loop spans 14 amino acids. V lost 4 bases and J lost 4, with 13 bases in between. CDR3 loop: CASSLRARSYGYTF. The CDR3 bases are TGTGCCAGCAGCCTCCGAGCAAGGAGCTATGGCTACACCTTC. Together with reference TRBV3-1 and TRBJ1-2, the CDR3 gives the full variable domain: DTAVSQTPKYLVTQMGNDKSIKCEQNLGHDTMYWYKQDSKKFLKIMFSYNNKELIINETVPNRFSPKSPDKAHLNLHINSLELGDSAVYFCASSLRARSYGYTFGSGTRLTVV.

This clonotype was counted a few times. V is TRBV29-1 and J is TRBJ2-3; 8 nucleotides align to TRBD1. This CDR3 has 15 amino acids. V shed 1 base, J shed 0 bases, and the junction held 3 bases outside the gene matches. The germline CDR1 and CDR2 sequences are SQVTM and ANQGSEA. The CDR3 is CSVEGQGFSTDTQYF. The CDR3, as DNA: TGCAGCGTTGAAGGACAGGGGTTCAGCACAGATACGCAGTATTTT.

V and J are TRBV29-1 and TRBJ1-1, with a weak D call TRBD1 (6 bases). Between the trimmed V and J ends, which lost 3 bases and 6 bases, there was a span of 20 bases. The germline CDR1 and CDR2 sequences are SQVTM and ANQGSEA. This CDR3 has 15 amino acids. The CDR3 nucleotides read TGCAGCGTTGACCCAGCCTTGGGGGGGCCGGCTGAAGCTTTCTTT. Its protein is CSVDPALGGPAEAFF.

In this sample, this clonotype turned up a few times. The chain carries TRBV3-1 and TRBJ2-4, with no clear D. The end of the DNA aligns better with TRBJ2-7, so the J call may be wrong. The CDR3 spans 15 residues. CDR1 LGHDT and CDR2 YNNKEL come from the germline V gene (reference sequence). The CDR3 region is CASSRLVMVGYEQYF. CDR3 in DNA: TGTGCCAGCAGCCGCCTAGTCATGGTCGGCTACGAGCAGTACTTC.

The genes are TRBV20-1 and TRBJ1-2; D perhaps matches TRBD1 (6 bases). The germline V and J ends were trimmed by 1 base and 7 bases, with 19 bases remaining between them. The CDR3 loop spans 15 amino acids. Germline CDR1 and CDR2: DFQATT and SNEGSKA (reference sequence). The CDR3 DNA reads as TGCAGTGCTAGAGTCACCAAGAGAGGGGGTCTTGGCTACACCTTC. Translating it yields CSARVTKRGGLGYTF.

This chain connects TRBV10-3 to TRBJ1-2; possibly TRBD1 for D (5 bases). V lost 8 bases, J lost 6 bases, and 16 bases lay in between. Germline V gives CDR1 ENHRY, CDR2 SYGVKD. The CDR3 is made up of 13 amino acids. CDR3 region: CAIAWGPGNGYTF. CDR3 nucleotide sequence: TGTGCCATCGCCTGGGGCCCGGGGAATGGCTACACCTTC.

The V gene is TRBV2, the J gene TRBJ1-5, with 7 bases identical to TRBD1. CDR1 is SNHLY and CDR2 is FYNNEI in the germline V gene. The junction had 8 bases not matched to a gene; V was cut back by 3 bases and J by 6 bases. This CDR3 has 15 amino acids. The CDR3 nucleotides read TGTGCCAGCAGTGATGGACCTAGGGGGCTTCAGCCCCAGCATTTT. As protein: CASSDGPRGLQPQHF.

This rearrangement joins TRBV7-2 to TRBJ1-5, with D unclear. From germline, CDR1 is SGHTA and CDR2 FQGNSA. V was cut by 1 base and J by 5 bases, with 15 bases left in between. This CDR3 is built from 16 residues. The CDR3 DNA reads as TGTGCCAGCAGCTTAGTGGCAGGACGAGAGGATCAGCCCCAGCATTTT. This codes for CASSLVAGREDQPQHF.

The rearrangement uses TRBV5-1 and TRBJ2-1; a weak D match, TRBD2 (6 bases). The germline V gene has CDR1 SGHRS and CDR2 YFSETQ. V shed 4 bases and J shed 9 bases, with 14 bases lying between them. This CDR3 is 13 amino acids long. CDR3 DNA sequence: TGCGCCAGCAGCCCTGGAGGGCGGGTTGAGCAGTTCTTC. Translating it yields CASSPGGRVEQFF.

This chain links TRBV10-3 with TRBJ2-1; TRBD1 aligns across 11 bases. V lost 8 bases to trimming and J lost 7 bases; unmatched junction nucleotides: 4. CDR3 length: 13 amino acids. Germline values: CDR1 ENHRY, CDR2 SYGVKD. The CDR3 sequence is CAIGTGGLNEQFF. CDR3 bases: TGTGCCATCGGGACAGGGGGTCTTAATGAGCAGTTCTTC.

This clonotype has a single count. The chain recombines TRBV7-2 with TRBJ1-2, with 7 nucleotides matching TRBD1. The CDR3 spans 16 residues. Looked up from germline, CDR1 is SGHTA and CDR2 is FQGNSA. The J segment lost 3 bases and the V segment lost 1 base, leaving 8 bases of the junction unmatched. CDR3 in amino acids: CASSLDAGGLDYGYTF. In DNA, the CDR3 is TGTGCCAGCAGCTTAGATGCAGGGGGATTGGACTATGGCTACACCTTC.

The rearrangement uses TRBV18 and TRBJ2-3; D tentatively reads TRBD1 or TRBD2 (6 bases each). This CDR3 is built from 18 residues. Per the germline V gene, CDR1 is KGHSH and CDR2 is LQKENI. V lost 0 bases, J lost 0 bases, and 16 bases lay in between. CDR3 in DNA: TGTGCCAGCTCACCACCGCTCGGGGGCGGAACGAGCACAGATACGCAGTATTTT. Translation gives CASSPPLGGGTSTDTQYF.

The chain couples TRBV5-1 to TRBJ2-3; D remains ambiguous. With 4 bases removed from V and 8 bases from J, the gap between germline ends came to 11 bases. CDR1 is SGHRS and CDR2 is YFSETQ in the germline V gene. The CDR3 contains 12 residues. CDR3 nucleotides: TGCGCCAGCAGCAAGGAAGCCGGTACGCAGTATTTT. Its translation is CASSKEAGTQYF.

The gene calls are TRBV6-1 and TRBJ1-5; 10 bases align to TRBD1. CDR1 and CDR2 (germline): MNHNS, SASEGT. CDR3 length: 17 amino acids. J was trimmed by 0 bases and V by 4 bases; bases with no gene match: 6. The CDR3 here is CASSVRTGGLSNQPQHF. CDR3 DNA sequence: TGTGCCAGCAGTGTACGGACAGGGGGTCTTAGCAATCAGCCCCAGCATTTT.

This clonotype showed up just a few times. CDR3 bases: TGTGCCAGCAGAGGACTAGCGGGAGGCCCAGCCCGGGAGCTGTTTTTT. Amino acid sequence: CASRGLAGGPARELFF. V usage is TRBV12-3 or TRBV12-4 and J usage is TRBJ2-2, with 14 bases aligning to TRBD2. This CDR3 region has 16 residues. V lost 6 bases and J lost 9; bases outside the gene matches: 9.

This chain uses TRBV5-1 with TRBJ1-1; the D gene is possibly TRBD1 (5 bases). The CDR3 has 16 residues. The V gene's germline CDR1 is SGHRS and CDR2 YFSETQ. V dropped 4 bases and J dropped 0 bases, with 16 bases sitting between them. Here the CDR3 DNA reads TGCGCCAGCAGCCCGTCCGAGGACACAATGAACACTGAAGCTTTCTTT. Translating it yields CASSPSEDTMNTEAFF.

The rearrangement joins TRBV3-1 to TRBJ2-4; TRBD1 is a possible D gene (6 bases). The tail of the sequence fits TRBJ2-7 better, so the J call may be wrong. CDR3 size: 14 residues. CDR1 is LGHDT and CDR2 is YNNKEL in the germline V gene (reference sequence). This CDR3 reads CASSLSTGTYEQYF. CDR3 DNA sequence: TGTGCCAGCAGCCTGTCGACAGGTACCTACGAGCAGTACTTC.

This clonotype was detected a few times. The rearrangement uses TRBV28 and TRBJ2-3; D is ambiguous. The CDR3 extends over 11 amino acids. V shed 5 bases and J shed 6 bases, with 6 bases lying between them. Germline V CDR1 and CDR2: MDHEN, SYDVKM. DNA for the CDR3: TGTGCCAGCAGTGCCCGGGATACGCAGTATTTT. Translated: CASSARDTQYF.

The chain joins TRBV7-3 to TRBJ2-1; the D gene is possibly TRBD2 (5 bases). V lost 4 bases and J 6 bases, leaving 16 bases between the germline ends. Germline V gene sequence: CDR1 SGHTA, CDR2 FQGTGA. This CDR3 comprises 15 residues. The CDR3 DNA reads TGTGCCAGCAGCTCGGCTAGCTCCCAAAGCAATGAGCAGTTCTTC. It translates to CASSSASSQSNEQFF.

CDR3 protein: CASSFWSREQETQYF. The CDR3 nucleotides read TGTGCCAGCAGTTTTTGGTCCCGGGAACAAGAGACCCAGTACTTC. The chain has TRBV12-3 or TRBV12-4 and TRBJ2-5, with D tentatively TRBD2 (5 bases). The CDR3 is 15 residues long. Trimming pared 3 bases from V and 2 bases from J, leaving 13 bases between.

The chain carries TRBV4-2 and TRBJ2-3; 8 bases line up with TRBD2. The CDR3 has 14 amino acids. Germline-derived CDR1 and CDR2 are LGHNA and YNFKEQ. V shed 4 bases, J shed 4 bases, and the junction held 4 bases outside the gene matches. The CDR3 loop reads CASSPKLAADTQYF. In nucleotides, the CDR3 is TGTGCCAGCAGCCCTAAACTAGCGGCAGATACGCAGTATTTT.

This clonotype was seen more than once but under ten times. The V and J genes are TRBV7-6 and TRBJ2-5; tentatively, D is TRBD1 (6 bases). The CDR3 spans 17 residues. Trimming cost V 5 bases and J 1 base, with 20 bases left between them. Germline-derived CDR1 and CDR2 are SGHVS and FNYEAQ. Here the CDR3 reads CASSPLGRGRTQETQYF. The CDR3 DNA is TGTGCCAGCAGCCCCCTTGGCAGGGGCCGTACCCAAGAGACCCAGTACTTC.

This clonotype was observed a few times. The chain employs TRBV20-1 and TRBJ2-1; 12 nucleotides match TRBD1. The ends lost 7 bases at V and 8 bases at J; junction bases unmatched: 12. From germline, CDR1 is DFQATT and CDR2 SNEGSKA (reference sequence). The CDR3 is 15 residues long. CDR3 nucleotides: TGCAGTGTGGTAACTCCGGGACAGGGGGCTGATGAGCAGTTCTTC. It is translated as CSVVTPGQGADEQFF.

The V and J genes are TRBV12-3 or TRBV12-4 and TRBJ2-3; D ambiguous. V was clipped by 3 bases and J by 0 bases, with 13 bases between them. The CDR3 has 16 amino acids. CDR3 sequence: CASSFWSSPSTDTQYF. The CDR3 coding sequence is TGTGCCAGCAGTTTCTGGAGCAGCCCTAGCACAGATACGCAGTATTTT.

This chain uses TRBV20-1 with TRBJ2-1; 8 nucleotides agree with TRBD2. The CDR3 sequence is 14 residues long. V was clipped by 6 bases and J by 7 bases; unmatched bases: 11. Germline CDR1 and CDR2: DFQATT and SNEGSKA (reference sequence). The CDR3 DNA follows: TGCAGTGCGGAGGCCGGGACTAGACCTAATGAGCAGTTCTTC. It specifies CSAEAGTRPNEQFF.

J is TRBJ1-2 and V is TRBV7-8; D unclear. Looked up from germline, CDR1 is SGHVS and CDR2 is FQNEAQ. The V end lost 8 bases, the J end lost 7 bases, and 11 bases lay between the germline ends. CDR3 size: 11 residues. The CDR3 loop reads CASGEAPGYTF. As DNA, the CDR3 is TGTGCCAGCGGCGAGGCTCCTGGCTACACCTTC.

The chain recombines TRBV29-1 with TRBJ2-2; possible D gene TRBD1, 6 bases. The CDR3 length is 15 residues. Trimming cost V 7 bases and J 1 base, with 16 bases left between them. Germline V gene lookup returns CDR1 SQVTM and CDR2 ANQGSEA. The DNA for the CDR3 is TGCAGCGCTGATGGGGGCGTCAAGAACACCGGGGAGCTGTTTTTT. It translates to CSADGGVKNTGELFF.